A single sample gave rise to the 13 T cell receptor beta chains below, sequenced in a study of T cells in Graves' hyperthyroidism and ophthalmopathy. Researchers amplified the TCR beta CDR3 regions from RNA transcripts. The study used the HTBI primer set for a first-round RT-PCR of the TCR CDR3. TCRdb ran MiXCR on the multiplex PCR reads and lists one entry per CDR3 protein. The repertoire holds almost 500,000 distinct CDR3 sequences, approximately 23% seen once, with 45% to 55% in the top ten. Source material: blood. These receptors originate from a woman between 65 and 79 years old with Graves' ophthalmopathy.

This chain joins TRBV10-3 and TRBJ2-3, with 9 nucleotides matching TRBD1. The CDR3 is 15 residues long. Germline V CDR1 and CDR2: ENHRY, SYGVKD. The ends lost 7 bases at V and 3 bases at J; junction bases unmatched: 8. The CDR3 bases are TGTGCCATCAAGAGGACAGGGGCAGAGACAGATACGCAGTATTTT. Protein sequence: CAIKRTGAETDTQYF.

The genes are TRBV20-1 and TRBJ2-7, with 15 positions matching TRBD2. CDR1 and CDR2 (germline): DFQATT, SNEGSKA (reference sequence). V lost 6 bases to trimming and J lost 6 bases; unmatched junction nucleotides: 6. CDR3 length equals 14 residues. DNA for the CDR3: TGCAGTGCGCGGACTAGCGGGAGGGTTCGCGAGCAGTACTTC. It translates to CSARTSGRVREQYF.

Ten or more counts support this clonotype. The chain joins TRBV9 to TRBJ2-5; unclear D gene. The CDR3 runs to 14 residues. CDR1 and CDR2 (germline): SGDLS, YYNGEE. The V and J ends lost 0 bases and 2 bases respectively, with 8 bases between them. The CDR3 sequence is CASSVDYRQETQYF. CDR3 sequence (DNA): TGTGCCAGCAGCGTAGACTATCGGCAAGAGACCCAGTACTTC.

The rearrangement uses TRBV10-1 and TRBJ2-3; a weak D match, TRBD1 (5 bases). There are 12 residues in the CDR3. The V gene lost 3 bases and the J gene lost 6 bases, with 7 bases spanning the gap. The germline V gene has CDR1 WNHNN and CDR2 SYGVQD (reference sequence). The CDR3 bases are TGCGCCAGCAGTGATTCAGGGGATACGCAGTATTTT. Protein sequence: CASSDSGDTQYF.

The rearrangement joins TRBV3-1 to TRBJ1-5; tentatively, D is TRBD1 (6 bases). This CDR3 contains 14 residues. CDR1 is LGHDT and CDR2 is YNNKEL in the germline V gene (reference sequence). The V gene lost 1 base and the J gene lost 6 bases, with 10 bases spanning the gap. The CDR3 coding sequence is TGTGCCAGCAGCCAAGTAGGACAGCGTCAGCCCCAGCATTTT. Residues: CASSQVGQRQPQHF.

This clonotype was recorded at least ten times. V gene TRBV7-2 combines with J gene TRBJ2-7; 7 bases are a match to TRBD2. Germline CDR1 and CDR2: SGHTA and FQGNSA. V gave up 1 base and J gave up 3 bases; unmatched junction bases: 6. The CDR3 runs to 15 residues. CDR3 sequence: CASSLGPSGLYEQYF. DNA for the CDR3: TGTGCCAGCAGCTTAGGCCCTAGCGGACTCTACGAGCAGTACTTC.

This clonotype was seen at least ten times. The rearrangement uses TRBV11-2 and TRBJ2-3; 8 nucleotides agree with TRBD2. The CDR3 length is 15 residues. Germline assignment: CDR1 SGHAT and CDR2 FQNNGV. J lost 6 bases, V lost 2 bases, and 7 bases had no gene match. The CDR3 protein is CASSLREGRRDTQYF. The CDR3, as DNA: TGTGCCAGCAGCTTACGGGAGGGCCGTAGGGATACGCAGTATTTT.

This rearrangement joins TRBV11-2 to TRBJ2-1; TRBD1 matches 8 bases. CDR3 length: 15 amino acids. From germline, CDR1 is SGHAT and CDR2 FQNNGV. V lost 5 bases and J lost 3; bases outside the gene matches: 6. CDR3 amino acids: CASSVRTGIYNEQFF. CDR3 in DNA: TGTGCCAGCAGCGTTAGGACAGGGATCTACAATGAGCAGTTCTTC.

This clonotype was picked up many times. CDR3 bases: TGTGCCAGCACCCTAGGCGGCACTTCGAACACTGAAGCTTTCTTT. Encoded protein: CASTLGGTSNTEAFF. The chain couples TRBV28 to TRBJ1-1; D call uncertain. With 7 bases removed from V and 1 base from J, the gap between germline ends came to 16 bases. In germline, CDR1 is MDHEN, CDR2 SYDVKM. The CDR3 is 15 residues long.

In its sample, this clonotype was seen a few times. V is TRBV9 and J is TRBJ2-7; D uncertain. Trimming cost V 0 bases and J 7 bases, with 8 bases left between them. The CDR3 has 12 residues. The V gene's germline CDR1 is SGDLS and CDR2 YYNGEE. This CDR3 reads CASSVGRGEQYF. In DNA, the CDR3 is TGTGCCAGCAGCGTAGGGCGTGGGGAGCAGTACTTC.

This clonotype was detected many times. V usage is TRBV7-9 and J usage is TRBJ2-1; TRBD2 agrees at 7 bases. In germline, CDR1 is SEHNR, CDR2 FQNEAQ (reference sequence). The junction had 7 bases not matched to a gene; V was cut back by 2 bases and J by 9 bases. The CDR3 covers 14 residues. The DNA of the CDR3 is TGTGCCAGCAGCTTATTTCAGGGAGGGAGTGAGCAGTTCTTC. Amino acid sequence: CASSLFQGGSEQFF. Based on the CDR3 plus reference TRBV7-9 and TRBJ2-1, the full variable domain is DTGVSQNPRHKITKRGQNVTFRCDPISEHNRLYWYRQTLGQGPEFLTYFQNEAQLEKSRLLSDRFSAERPKGSFSTLEIQRTEQGDSAMYLCASSLFQGGSEQFFGPGTRLTVL.

This rearrangement joins TRBV7-9 to TRBJ2-3, with 12 bases fitting TRBD1. The V and J ends lost 5 bases and 1 base, in that order; junction bases with no gene match: 4. The germline V gene encodes CDR1 SEHNR and CDR2 FQNEAQ (reference sequence). CDR3 length: 16 amino acids. CDR3: CASSRGQGAGTDTQYF. CDR3 DNA sequence: TGTGCCAGCAGCCGGGGACAGGGGGCTGGCACAGATACGCAGTATTTT. The full variable domain, with the rest looked up from reference TRBV7-9 and TRBJ2-3, is DTGVSQNPRHKITKRGQNVTFRCDPISEHNRLYWYRQTLGQGPEFLTYFQNEAQLEKSRLLSDRFSAERPKGSFSTLEIQRTEQGDSAMYLCASSRGQGAGTDTQYFGPGTRLTVL.

This sequence joins TRBV27 and TRBJ1-1; D unresolved. Per the germline V gene, CDR1 is MNHEY and CDR2 is SMNVEV (reference sequence). The V end lost 4 bases, the J end lost 4 bases, and 10 bases lay between the germline ends. This CDR3 region has 13 residues. The DNA of the CDR3 is TGTGCCAGCAGTTCCAAAATTGGCACTGAAGCTTTCTTT. Encoded protein: CASSSKIGTEAFF.